The clone carrying this T cell receptor (beta chain) was observed at least ten times. Germline loops: CDR1 SQVTM, CDR2 ANQGSEA. V shed 3 bases and J 3 bases; nucleotides not matched to a gene: 8. The CDR3 is 16 amino acids. A single record per CDR3 protein comes from TCRdb applying MiXCR to the PCR reads. The profile shows more than 300,000 distinct CDR3 sequences, roughly a fifth of them singletons. The entry originates in a study of molecular identifiers for immune sequencing clone quantification. Naive CD8 T cells were sorted, and the gate applied was CD8+CD4-CCR7+CD45RA+. This clonotype was obtained from a human donor in good health. Some libraries in this study had Jurkat cell RNA spiked in. The sample comprised naive CD8+ T cells from blood, with Jurkat cell RNA spiked in. Subset noted: FACS-sorted CD8+CD4-CCR7+CD45RA+ naive T cells. This chain connects TRBV29-1 to TRBJ2-3; 11 bases fit TRBD2. The CDR3 DNA reads as TGCAGCGTTGATGAGGGCACTAGCGGGAGAACAGATACGCAGTATTTT. Translated: CSVDEGTSGRTDTQYF.